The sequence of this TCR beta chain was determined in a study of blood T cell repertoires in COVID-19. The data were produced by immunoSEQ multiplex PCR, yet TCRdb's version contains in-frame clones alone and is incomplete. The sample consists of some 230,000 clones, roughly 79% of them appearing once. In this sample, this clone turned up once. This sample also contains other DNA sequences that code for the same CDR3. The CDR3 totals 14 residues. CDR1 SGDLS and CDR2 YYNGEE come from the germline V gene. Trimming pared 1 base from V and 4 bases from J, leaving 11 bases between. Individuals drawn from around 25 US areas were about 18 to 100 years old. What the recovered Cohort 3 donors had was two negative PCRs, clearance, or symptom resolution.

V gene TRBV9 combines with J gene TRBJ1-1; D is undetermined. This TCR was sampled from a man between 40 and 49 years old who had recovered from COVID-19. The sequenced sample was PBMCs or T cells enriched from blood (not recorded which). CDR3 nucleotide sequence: TGTGCCAGCAGCGTATCCCGGGGAGGCACTGAAGCTTTCTTT. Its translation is CASSVSRGGTEAFF.